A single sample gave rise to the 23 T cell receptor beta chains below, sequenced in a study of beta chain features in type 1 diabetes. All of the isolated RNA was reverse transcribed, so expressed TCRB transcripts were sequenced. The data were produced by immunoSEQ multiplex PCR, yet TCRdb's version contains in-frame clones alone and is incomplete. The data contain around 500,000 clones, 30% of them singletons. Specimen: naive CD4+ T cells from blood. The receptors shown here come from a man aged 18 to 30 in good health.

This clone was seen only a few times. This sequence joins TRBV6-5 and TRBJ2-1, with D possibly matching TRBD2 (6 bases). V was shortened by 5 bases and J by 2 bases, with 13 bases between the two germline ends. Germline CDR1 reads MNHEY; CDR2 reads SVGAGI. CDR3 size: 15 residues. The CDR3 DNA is TGTGCCAGCAGTCCACAGCGGGTAGCCTACAATGAGCAGTTCTTC. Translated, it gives CASSPQRVAYNEQFF.

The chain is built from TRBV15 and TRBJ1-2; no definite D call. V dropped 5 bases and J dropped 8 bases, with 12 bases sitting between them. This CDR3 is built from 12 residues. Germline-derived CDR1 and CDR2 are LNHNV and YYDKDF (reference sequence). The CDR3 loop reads CATSQRPGGYTF. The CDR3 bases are TGTGCCACCAGCCAACGCCCTGGCGGCTACACCTTC.

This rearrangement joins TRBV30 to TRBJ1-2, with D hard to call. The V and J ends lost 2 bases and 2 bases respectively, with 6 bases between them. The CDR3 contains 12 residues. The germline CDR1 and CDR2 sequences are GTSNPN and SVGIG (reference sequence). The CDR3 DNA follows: TGTGCCTGGAGTAAGGGAAACTATGGCTACACCTTC. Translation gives CAWSKGNYGYTF.

This chain's CDR3 is CASSRDRGVRGYTF. CDR3 DNA: TGTGCCAGCAGCCGAGACAGGGGGGTTCGTGGCTACACCTTC. J is TRBJ1-2 and V is TRBV7-2; 9 positions agree with TRBD1. CDR3 length: 14 residues. From germline, CDR1 is SGHTA and CDR2 FQGNSA. J lost 7 bases, V lost 5 bases, and 8 bases had no gene match.

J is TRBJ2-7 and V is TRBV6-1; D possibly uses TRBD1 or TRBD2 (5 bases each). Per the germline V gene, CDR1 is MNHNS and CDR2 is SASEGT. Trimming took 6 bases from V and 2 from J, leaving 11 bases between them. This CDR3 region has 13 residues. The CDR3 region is CASRFQGAYEQYF. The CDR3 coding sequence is TGTGCCAGCAGGTTCCAGGGAGCCTACGAGCAGTACTTC.

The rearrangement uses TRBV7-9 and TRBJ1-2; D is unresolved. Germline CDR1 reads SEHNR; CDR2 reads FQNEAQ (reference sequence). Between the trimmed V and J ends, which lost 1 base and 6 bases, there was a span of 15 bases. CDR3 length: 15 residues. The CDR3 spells CASSLVRRGLDGYTF. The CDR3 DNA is TGTGCCAGCAGCTTAGTTCGGCGGGGTCTGGATGGCTACACCTTC.

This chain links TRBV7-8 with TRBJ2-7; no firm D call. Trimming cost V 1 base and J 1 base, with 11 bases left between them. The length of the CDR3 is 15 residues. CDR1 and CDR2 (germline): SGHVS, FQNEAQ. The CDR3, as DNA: TGTGCCAGCAGCTTAGTTGGTGTCTGGTCCTACGAGCAGTACTTC. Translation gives CASSLVGVWSYEQYF.

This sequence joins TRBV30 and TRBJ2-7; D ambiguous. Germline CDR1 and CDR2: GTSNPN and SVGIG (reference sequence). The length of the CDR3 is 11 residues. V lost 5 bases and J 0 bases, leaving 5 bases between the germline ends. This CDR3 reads CAWFSSYEQYF. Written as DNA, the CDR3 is TGTGCCTGGTTTTCCTCCTACGAGCAGTACTTC.

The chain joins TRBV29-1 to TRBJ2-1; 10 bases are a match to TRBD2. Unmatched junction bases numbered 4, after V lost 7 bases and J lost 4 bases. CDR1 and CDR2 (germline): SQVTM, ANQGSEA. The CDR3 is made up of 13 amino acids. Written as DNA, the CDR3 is TGCAGCGCGGCTAGCGGGAGATACAATGAGCAGTTCTTC. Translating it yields CSAASGRYNEQFF.

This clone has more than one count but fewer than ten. CDR3 amino acids: CASSYSLVRNTQYF. The CDR3 nucleotides read TGTGCCAGCAGTTACTCTCTAGTCAGGAATACGCAGTATTTT. The J gene is TRBJ2-3, the V gene TRBV6-6, with D unresolved. Trimming stripped 0 bases from V and 7 bases from J, with 11 bases between. Germline CDR1 and CDR2: MNHNY and SVGAGI (reference sequence). The CDR3 extends over 14 amino acids.

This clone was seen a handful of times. Here the CDR3 DNA reads TGTGCCAGCAGCCTCTGGCCGGACAGGGGGAAGAGCAACGAGCAGTACTTC. It encodes CASSLWPDRGKSNEQYF. The chain has TRBV7-7 and TRBJ2-7, with 10 nucleotides matching TRBD1. Germline loops: CDR1 SSHAT, CDR2 FNYEAQ (reference sequence). V dropped 5 bases and J dropped 5; count of bases not matched to a gene: 15. This CDR3 is 17 amino acids long. Together with reference TRBV7-7 and TRBJ2-7, the CDR3 gives the full variable domain: GAGVSQSPRYKVTKRGQDVTLRCDPISSHATLYWYQQALGQGPEFLTYFNYEAQPDKSGLPSDRFSAERPEGSISTLTIQRTEQRDSAMYRCASSLWPDRGKSNEQYFGPGTRLTVT.

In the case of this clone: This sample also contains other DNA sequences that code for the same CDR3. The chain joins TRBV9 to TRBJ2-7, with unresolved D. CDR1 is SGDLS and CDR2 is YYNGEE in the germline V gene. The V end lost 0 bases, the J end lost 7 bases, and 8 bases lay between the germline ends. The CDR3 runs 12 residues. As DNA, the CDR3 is TGTGCCAGCAGCGTAGGTGTCGGGGAGCAGTACTTC. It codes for CASSVGVGEQYF.

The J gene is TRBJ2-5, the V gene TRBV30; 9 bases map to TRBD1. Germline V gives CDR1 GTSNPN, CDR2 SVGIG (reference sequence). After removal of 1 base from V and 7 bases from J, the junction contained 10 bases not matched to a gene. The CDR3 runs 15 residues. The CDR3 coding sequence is TGTGCCTGGAGTGGAGGGACAGGGAATTGGGTGACCCAGTACTTC. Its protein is CAWSGGTGNWVTQYF.

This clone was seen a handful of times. CDR3 DNA sequence: TGTGCCACCCACTACTTAGCGGGAGGGTACAATGAGCAGTTCTTC. As protein: CATHYLAGGYNEQFF. This rearrangement joins TRBV28 to TRBJ2-1; 11 nucleotides line up with TRBD2. This CDR3 is 15 amino acids long. The germline CDR1 and CDR2 sequences are MDHEN and SYDVKM. Losses at the gene ends were 10 bases for V and 4 bases for J; bases not matched to a gene: 9. The full variable domain, rest sourced from reference TRBV28 and TRBJ2-1, is DVKVTQSSRYLVKRTGEKVFLECVQDMDHENMFWYRQDPGLGLRLIYFSYDVKMKEKGDIPEGYSVSREKKERFSLILESASTNQTSMYLCATHYLAGGYNEQFFGPGTRLTVL.

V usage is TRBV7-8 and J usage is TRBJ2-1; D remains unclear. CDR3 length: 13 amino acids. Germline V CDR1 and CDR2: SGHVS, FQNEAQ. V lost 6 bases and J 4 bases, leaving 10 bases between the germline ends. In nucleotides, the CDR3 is TGTGCCAGCAGTGACTCCCCGTACAATGAGCAGTTCTTC. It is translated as CASSDSPYNEQFF.

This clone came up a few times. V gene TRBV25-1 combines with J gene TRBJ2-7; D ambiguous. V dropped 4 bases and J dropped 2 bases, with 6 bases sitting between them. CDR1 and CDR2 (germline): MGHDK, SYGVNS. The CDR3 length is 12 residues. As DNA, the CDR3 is TGTGCCAGCAGTGCCGCAACCTACGAGCAGTACTTC. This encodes CASSAATYEQYF.

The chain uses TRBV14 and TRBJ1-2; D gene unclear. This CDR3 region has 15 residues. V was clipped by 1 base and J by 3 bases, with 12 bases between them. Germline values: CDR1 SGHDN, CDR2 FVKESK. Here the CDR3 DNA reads TGTGCCAGCAGCCAAGCGTCGGGCACATACTATGGCTACACCTTC. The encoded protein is CASSQASGTYYGYTF.

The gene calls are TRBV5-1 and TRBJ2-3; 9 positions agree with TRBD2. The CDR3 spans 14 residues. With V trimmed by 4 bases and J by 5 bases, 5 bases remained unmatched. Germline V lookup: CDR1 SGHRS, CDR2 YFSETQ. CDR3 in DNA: TGCGCCAGCAGCGTAGCGGGAGCAGAAGATACGCAGTATTTT. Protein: CASSVAGAEDTQYF.

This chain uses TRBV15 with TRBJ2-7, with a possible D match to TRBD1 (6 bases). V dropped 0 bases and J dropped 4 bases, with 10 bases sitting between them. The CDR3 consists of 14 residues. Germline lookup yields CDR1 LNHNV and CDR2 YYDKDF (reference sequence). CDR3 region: CATSREAGAYEQYF. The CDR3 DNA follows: TGTGCCACCAGCAGAGAGGCAGGGGCGTACGAGCAGTACTTC.

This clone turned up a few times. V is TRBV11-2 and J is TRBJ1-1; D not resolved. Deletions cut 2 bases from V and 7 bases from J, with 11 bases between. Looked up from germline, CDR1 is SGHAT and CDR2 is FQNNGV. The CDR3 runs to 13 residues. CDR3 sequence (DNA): TGTGCCAGCAGCTTAATAGGGAAGATTGAAGCTTTCTTT. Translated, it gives CASSLIGKIEAFF.

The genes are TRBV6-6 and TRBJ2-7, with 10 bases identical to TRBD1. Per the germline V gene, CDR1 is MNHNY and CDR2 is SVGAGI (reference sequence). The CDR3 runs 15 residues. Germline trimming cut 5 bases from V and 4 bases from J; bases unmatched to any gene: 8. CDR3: CASSTHRTGGYEQYF. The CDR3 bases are TGTGCCAGCAGTACTCACCGGACAGGGGGGTACGAGCAGTACTTC.

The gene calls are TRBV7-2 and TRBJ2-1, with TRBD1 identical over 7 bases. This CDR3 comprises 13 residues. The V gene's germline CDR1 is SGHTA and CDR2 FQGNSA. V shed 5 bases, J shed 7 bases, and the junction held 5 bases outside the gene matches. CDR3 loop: CASSVDRVNEQFF. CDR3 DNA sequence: TGTGCCAGCAGCGTCGACAGGGTAAATGAGCAGTTCTTC.

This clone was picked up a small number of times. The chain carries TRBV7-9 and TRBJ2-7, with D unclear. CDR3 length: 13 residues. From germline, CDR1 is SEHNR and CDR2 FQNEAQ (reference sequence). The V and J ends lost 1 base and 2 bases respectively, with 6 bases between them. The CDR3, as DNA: TGTGCCAGCAGCTTAGATGCTCCCTACGAGCAGTACTTC. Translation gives CASSLDAPYEQYF.